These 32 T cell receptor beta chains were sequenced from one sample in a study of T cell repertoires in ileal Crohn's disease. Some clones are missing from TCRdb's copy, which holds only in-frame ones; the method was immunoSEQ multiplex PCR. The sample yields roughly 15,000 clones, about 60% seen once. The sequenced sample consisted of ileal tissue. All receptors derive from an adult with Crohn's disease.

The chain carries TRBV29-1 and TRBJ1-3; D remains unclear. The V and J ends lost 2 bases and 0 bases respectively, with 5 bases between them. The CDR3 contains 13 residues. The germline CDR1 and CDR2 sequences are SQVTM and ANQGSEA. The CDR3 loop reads CSVEQDSGNTIYF. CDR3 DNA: TGCAGCGTTGAACAGGACTCTGGAAACACCATATATTTT.

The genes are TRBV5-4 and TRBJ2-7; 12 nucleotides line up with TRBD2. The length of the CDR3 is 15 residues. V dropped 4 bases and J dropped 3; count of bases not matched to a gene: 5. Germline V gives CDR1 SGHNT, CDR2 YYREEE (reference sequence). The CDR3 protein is CASSPGLAGIYEQYF. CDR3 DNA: TGTGCCAGCAGCCCGGGACTAGCGGGCATCTACGAGCAGTACTTC.

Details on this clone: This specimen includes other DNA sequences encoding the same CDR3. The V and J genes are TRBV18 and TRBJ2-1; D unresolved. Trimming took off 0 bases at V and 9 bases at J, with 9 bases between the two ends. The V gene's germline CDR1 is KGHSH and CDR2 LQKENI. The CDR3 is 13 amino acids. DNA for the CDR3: TGTGCCAGCTCACCACCGCTCCGAGGTGAGCAGTTCTTC. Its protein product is CASSPPLRGEQFF.

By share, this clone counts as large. CDR3 sequence reads: CASQGGGELFF. The CDR3, as DNA: TGTGCCAGTCAGGGGGGCGGGGAGCTGTTTTTT. The chain has TRBV19 and TRBJ2-2; D is perhaps TRBD1 (7 bases). Trimming left V 8 bases short and J 7 bases short, with 8 bases between. From germline, CDR1 is LNHDA and CDR2 SQIVND (reference sequence). The CDR3 extends over 11 amino acids.

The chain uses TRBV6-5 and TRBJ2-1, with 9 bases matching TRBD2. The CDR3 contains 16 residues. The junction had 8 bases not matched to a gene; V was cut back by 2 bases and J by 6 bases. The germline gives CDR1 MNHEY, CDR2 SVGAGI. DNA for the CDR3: TGTGCCAGCAGTTACGGAGCGGGAGGAAATCCCAATGAGCAGTTCTTC. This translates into CASSYGAGGNPNEQFF.

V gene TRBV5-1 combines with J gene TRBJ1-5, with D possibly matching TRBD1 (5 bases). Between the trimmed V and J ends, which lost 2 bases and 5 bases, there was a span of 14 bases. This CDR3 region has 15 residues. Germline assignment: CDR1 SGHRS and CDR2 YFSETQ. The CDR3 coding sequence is TGCGCCAGCAGCTTATTCAGGGAGGCGGATCAGCCCCAGCATTTT. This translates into CASSLFREADQPQHF.

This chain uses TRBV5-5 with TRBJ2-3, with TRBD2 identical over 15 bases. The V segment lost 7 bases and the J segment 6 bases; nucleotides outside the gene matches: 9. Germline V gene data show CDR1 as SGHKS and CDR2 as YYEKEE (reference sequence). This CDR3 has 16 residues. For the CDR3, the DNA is TGTGCCAGCTCACAAGGACTAGCGGGAGGGCCCGATACGCAGTATTTT. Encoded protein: CASSQGLAGGPDTQYF.

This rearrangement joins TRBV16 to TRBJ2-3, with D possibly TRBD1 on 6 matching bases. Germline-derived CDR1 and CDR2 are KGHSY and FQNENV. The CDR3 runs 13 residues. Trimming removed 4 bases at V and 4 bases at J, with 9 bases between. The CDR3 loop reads CASSRRGADTQYF. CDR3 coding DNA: TGTGCCAGCAGCCGCAGGGGAGCAGATACGCAGTATTTT.

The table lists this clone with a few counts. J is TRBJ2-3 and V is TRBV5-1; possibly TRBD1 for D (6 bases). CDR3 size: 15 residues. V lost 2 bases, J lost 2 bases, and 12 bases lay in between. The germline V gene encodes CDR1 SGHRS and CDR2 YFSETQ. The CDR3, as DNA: TGCGCCAGCAGCTTATGGGACACCAACACAGATACGCAGTATTTT. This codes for CASSLWDTNTDTQYF. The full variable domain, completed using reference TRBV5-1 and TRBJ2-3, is KAGVTQTPRYLIKTRGQQVTLSCSPISGHRSVSWYQQTPGQGLQFLFEYFSETQRNKGNFPGRFSGRQFSNSRSEMNVSTLELGDSALYLCASSLWDTNTDTQYFGPGTRLTVL.

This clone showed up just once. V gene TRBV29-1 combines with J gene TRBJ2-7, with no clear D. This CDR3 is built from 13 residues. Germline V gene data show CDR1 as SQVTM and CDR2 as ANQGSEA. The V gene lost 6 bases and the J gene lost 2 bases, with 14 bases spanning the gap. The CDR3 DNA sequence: TGCAGCGTCTCCCCTAGGTATCCCTACGAGCAGTACTTC. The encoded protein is CSVSPRYPYEQYF.

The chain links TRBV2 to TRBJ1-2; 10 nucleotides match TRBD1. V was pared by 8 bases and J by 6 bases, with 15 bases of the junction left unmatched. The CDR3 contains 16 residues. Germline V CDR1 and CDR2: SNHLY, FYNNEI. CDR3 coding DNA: TGTGCCAGCTTACGTCGGGGGACAGGGGACAAGGATGGCTACACCTTC. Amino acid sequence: CASLRRGTGDKDGYTF.

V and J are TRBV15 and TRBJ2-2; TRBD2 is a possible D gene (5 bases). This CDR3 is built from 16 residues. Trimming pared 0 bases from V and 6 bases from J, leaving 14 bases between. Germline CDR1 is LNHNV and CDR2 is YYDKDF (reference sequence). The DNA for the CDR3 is TGTGCCACCAGCAGAGATATAGGGAGCGGTCCCGGGGAGCTGTTTTTT. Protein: CATSRDIGSGPGELFF.

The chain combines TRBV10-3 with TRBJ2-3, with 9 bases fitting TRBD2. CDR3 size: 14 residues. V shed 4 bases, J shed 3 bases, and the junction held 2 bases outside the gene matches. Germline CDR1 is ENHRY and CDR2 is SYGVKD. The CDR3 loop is CAISASGITDTQYF. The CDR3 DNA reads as TGTGCCATCAGTGCTAGCGGGATTACAGATACGCAGTATTTT.

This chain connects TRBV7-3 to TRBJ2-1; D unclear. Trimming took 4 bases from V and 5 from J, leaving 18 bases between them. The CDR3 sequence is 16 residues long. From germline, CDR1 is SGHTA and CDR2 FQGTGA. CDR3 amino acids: CASSSRGGSGHNEQFF. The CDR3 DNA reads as TGTGCCAGCAGCTCCCGCGGCGGATCCGGCCACAATGAGCAGTTCTTC.

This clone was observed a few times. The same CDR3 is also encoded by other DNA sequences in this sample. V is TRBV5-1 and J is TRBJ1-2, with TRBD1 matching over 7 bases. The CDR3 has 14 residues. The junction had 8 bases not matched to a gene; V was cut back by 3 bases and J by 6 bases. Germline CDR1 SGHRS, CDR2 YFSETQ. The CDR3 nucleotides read TGCGCCAGCAGCTACAGACAGGGAGCAGATGGCTACACCTTC. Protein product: CASSYRQGADGYTF. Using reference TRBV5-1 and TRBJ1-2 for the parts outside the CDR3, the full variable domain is KAGVTQTPRYLIKTRGQQVTLSCSPISGHRSVSWYQQTPGQGLQFLFEYFSETQRNKGNFPGRFSGRQFSNSRSEMNVSTLELGDSALYLCASSYRQGADGYTFGSGTRLTVV.

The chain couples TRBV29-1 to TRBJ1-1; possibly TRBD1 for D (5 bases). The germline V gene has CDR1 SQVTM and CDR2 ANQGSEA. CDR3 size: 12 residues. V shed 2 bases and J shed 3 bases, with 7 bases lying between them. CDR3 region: CSVERTYTEAFF. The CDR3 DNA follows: TGCAGCGTTGAACGGACATACACTGAAGCTTTCTTT.

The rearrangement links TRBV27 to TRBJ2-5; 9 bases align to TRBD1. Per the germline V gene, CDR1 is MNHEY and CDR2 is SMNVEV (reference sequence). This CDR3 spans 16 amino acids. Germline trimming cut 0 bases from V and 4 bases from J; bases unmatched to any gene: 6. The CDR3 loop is CASSLSRTGVGETQYF. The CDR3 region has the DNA TGTGCCAGCAGTTTATCTCGGACAGGGGTGGGAGAGACCCAGTACTTC.

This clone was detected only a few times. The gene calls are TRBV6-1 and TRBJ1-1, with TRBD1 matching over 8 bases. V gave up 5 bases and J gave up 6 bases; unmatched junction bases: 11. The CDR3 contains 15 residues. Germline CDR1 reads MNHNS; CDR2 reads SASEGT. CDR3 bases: TGTGCCAGCAGTAAGCCGACAGGGGCGGTGGCTGAAGCTTTCTTT. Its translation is CASSKPTGAVAEAFF.

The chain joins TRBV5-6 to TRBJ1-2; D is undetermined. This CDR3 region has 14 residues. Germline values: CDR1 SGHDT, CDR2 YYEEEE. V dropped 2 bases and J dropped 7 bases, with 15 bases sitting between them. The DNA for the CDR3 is TGTGCCAGCAGCTTCGTCGCACAAGAGGGTGGCTACACCTTC. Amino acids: CASSFVAQEGGYTF.

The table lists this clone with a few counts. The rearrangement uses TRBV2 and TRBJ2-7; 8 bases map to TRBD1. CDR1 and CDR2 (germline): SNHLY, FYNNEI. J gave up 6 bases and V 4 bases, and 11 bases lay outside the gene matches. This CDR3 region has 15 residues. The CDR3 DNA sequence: TGTGCCAGCAGTGTACAGGGGGGTCCTCGGGGCGAGCAGTACTTC. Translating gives CASSVQGGPRGEQYF.

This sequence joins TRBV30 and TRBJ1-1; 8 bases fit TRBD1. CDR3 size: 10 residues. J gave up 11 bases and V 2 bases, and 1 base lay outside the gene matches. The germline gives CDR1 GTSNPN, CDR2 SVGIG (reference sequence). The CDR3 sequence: CAWSRQGAFF. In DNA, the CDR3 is TGTGCCTGGAGTCGACAGGGGGCTTTCTTT. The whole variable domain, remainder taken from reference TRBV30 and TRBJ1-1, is SQTIHQWPATLVQPVGSPLSLECTVEGTSNPNLYWYRQAAGRGLQLLFYSVGIGQISSEVPQNLSASRPQDRQFILSSKKLLLSDSGFYLCAWSRQGAFFGQGTRLTVV.

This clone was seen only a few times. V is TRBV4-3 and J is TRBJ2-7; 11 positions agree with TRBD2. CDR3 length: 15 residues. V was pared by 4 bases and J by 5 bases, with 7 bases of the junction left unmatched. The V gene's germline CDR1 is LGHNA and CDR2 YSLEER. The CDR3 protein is CASSLLAGGRDEQYF. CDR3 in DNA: TGCGCCAGCAGCCTCTTAGCGGGAGGGCGCGACGAGCAGTACTTC.

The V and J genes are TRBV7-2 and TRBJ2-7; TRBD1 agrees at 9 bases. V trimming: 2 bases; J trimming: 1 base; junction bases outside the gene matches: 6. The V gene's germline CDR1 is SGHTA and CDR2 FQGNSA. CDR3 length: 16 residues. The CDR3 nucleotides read TGTGCCAGCAGCTTACGAAGTGGGACAGGGTCCTACGAGCAGTACTTC. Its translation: CASSLRSGTGSYEQYF.

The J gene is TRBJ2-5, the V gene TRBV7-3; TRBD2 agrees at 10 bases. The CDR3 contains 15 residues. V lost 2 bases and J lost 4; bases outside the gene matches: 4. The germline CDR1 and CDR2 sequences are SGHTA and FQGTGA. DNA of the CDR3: TGTGCCAGCAGCTTACTAGCGGGAGCCGGAGAGACCCAGTACTTC. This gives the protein CASSLLAGAGETQYF.

The CDR3: CASTRGFSRPGELFF. The CDR3, as DNA: TGTGCCAGCACCCGGGGGTTCAGTCGTCCCGGGGAGCTGTTTTTT. The chain has TRBV2 and TRBJ2-2; a weak D match, TRBD2 (6 bases). Trimming removed 7 bases from V and 6 bases from J, with 18 bases in between. CDR1 and CDR2 from the germline V gene are SNHLY and FYNNEI. The CDR3 has 15 amino acids.

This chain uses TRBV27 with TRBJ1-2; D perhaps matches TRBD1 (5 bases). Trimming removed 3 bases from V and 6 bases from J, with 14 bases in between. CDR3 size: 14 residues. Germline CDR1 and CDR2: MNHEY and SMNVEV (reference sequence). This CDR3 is CASSFLRGSDGYTF. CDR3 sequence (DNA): TGTGCCAGCAGTTTTTTAAGGGGATCAGATGGCTACACCTTC.

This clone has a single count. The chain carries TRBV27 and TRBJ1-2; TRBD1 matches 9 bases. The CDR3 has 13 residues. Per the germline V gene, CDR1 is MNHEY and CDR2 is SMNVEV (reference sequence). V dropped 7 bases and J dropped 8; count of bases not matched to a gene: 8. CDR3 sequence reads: CASTNNRGRGYTF. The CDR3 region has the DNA TGTGCCAGCACCAACAACAGGGGGCGAGGCTACACCTTC.

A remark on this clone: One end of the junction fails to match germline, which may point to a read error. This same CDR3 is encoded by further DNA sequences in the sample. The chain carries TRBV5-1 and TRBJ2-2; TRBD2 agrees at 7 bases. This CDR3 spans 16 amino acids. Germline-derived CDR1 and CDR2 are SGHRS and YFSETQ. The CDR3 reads CASSLAKAGSTGELFF. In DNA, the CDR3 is TGCGCCAGTAGCTTGGCAAAAGCGGGATCCACCGGGGAGCTGTTTTTT.

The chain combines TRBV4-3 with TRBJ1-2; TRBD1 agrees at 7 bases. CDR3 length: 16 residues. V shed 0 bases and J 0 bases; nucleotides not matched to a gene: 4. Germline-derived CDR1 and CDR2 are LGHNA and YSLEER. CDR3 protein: CASSQDRQGANYGYTF. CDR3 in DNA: TGCGCCAGCAGCCAAGATAGACAGGGAGCTAACTATGGCTACACCTTC.

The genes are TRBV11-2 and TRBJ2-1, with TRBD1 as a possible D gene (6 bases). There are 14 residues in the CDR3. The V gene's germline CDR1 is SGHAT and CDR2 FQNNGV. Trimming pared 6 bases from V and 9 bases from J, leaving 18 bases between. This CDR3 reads CASRPQGGQFEQFF. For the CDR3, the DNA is TGTGCCAGCAGGCCCCAAGGGGGTCAGTTTGAGCAGTTCTTC. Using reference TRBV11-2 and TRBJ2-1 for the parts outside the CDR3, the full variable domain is EAGVAQSPRYKIIEKRQSVAFWCNPISGHATLYWYQQILGQGPKLLIQFQNNGVVDDSQLPKDRFSAERLKGVDSTLKIQPAKLEDSAVYLCASRPQGGQFEQFFGPGTRLTVL.

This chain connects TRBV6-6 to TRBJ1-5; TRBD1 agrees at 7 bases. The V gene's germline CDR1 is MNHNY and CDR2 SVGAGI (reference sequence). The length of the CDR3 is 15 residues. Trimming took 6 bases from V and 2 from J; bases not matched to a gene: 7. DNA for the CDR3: TGTGCCAGCAGACCAGAGGACAGGCGCAATCAGCCCCAGCATTTT. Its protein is CASRPEDRRNQPQHF.

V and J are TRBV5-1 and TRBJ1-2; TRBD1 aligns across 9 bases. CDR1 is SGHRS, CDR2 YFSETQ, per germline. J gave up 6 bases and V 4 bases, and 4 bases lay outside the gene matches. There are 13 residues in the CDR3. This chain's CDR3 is CASSQGQGNGYTF. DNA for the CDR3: TGCGCCAGCAGCCAGGGACAGGGAAATGGCTACACCTTC.